This T cell receptor beta chain was identified during a study of response to subunit inactivated influenza vaccine. V was pared by 7 bases and J by 4 bases, with 2 bases of the junction left unmatched. CDR1 and CDR2 from the germline V gene are MDHEN and SYDVKM. The CDR3 contains 13 residues. Each CDR3 protein gets one entry after TCRdb re-called the RT-PCR reads with MiXCR. The table shows about 620,000 distinct CDR3 sequences, with about 11% occurring only once. The sample was also reused in another study, on T cells expressing NK-cell markers. That study reports: Synthesis of TCR beta cDNA relied on 5'RACE template switching carrying UMIs.

The rearrangement uses TRBV28 and TRBJ2-7; 12 nucleotides line up with TRBD2. This clonotype originated in a man in his fifties or sixties who received an inactivated influenza vaccine. The specimen comprised PBMCs from blood, sampled on the day of vaccination. The CDR3 spells CASKLAGGYEQYF. CDR3 DNA sequence: TGTGCCAGCAAACTAGCGGGGGGATACGAGCAGTACTTC.